The present TCR beta chain was sequenced within a study of blood T cell repertoires in COVID-19. About the research overall: Sites across the United States, Italy and Spain contributed samples from acute and convalescent COVID-19. In each case, the material was cDNA or gDNA derived from T cells, B-cell-depleted T cells, or PBMCs.

V was pared by 3 bases and J by 2 bases, with 17 bases between. Per germline, CDR1 LNHDA and CDR2 SQIVND (reference sequence). This CDR3 comprises 16 residues. Only in-frame clones appear in the TCRdb table, and some are missing; sequencing was by immunoSEQ multiplex PCR. The sample lists approximately 100,000 clones; 75% to 85% were seen once. The chain employs TRBV19 and TRBJ2-7, with D possibly being TRBD1 (6 bases). This receptor was identified in a woman aged 80 or over with active or convalescent COVID-19. Sequenced sample: peripheral blood. CDR3 sequence (DNA): TGTGCCAGTAGTATGGGGACAACCCTAATTACCTACGAGCAGTACTTC. This codes for CASSMGTTLITYEQYF.